A selection of T cell receptor beta chains follows, all from one sample in a study of CD8 T cells in ankylosing spondylitis. From the 5' RACE reads, TCRdb called clonotypes with MiXCR, one entry per CDR3 protein. The repertoire holds under 250,000 distinct CDR3 sequences, 32% seen once, with 4% to 5.5% in the top ten. The sample was blood, either unsorted or a sorted T cell fraction (not recorded which). These receptors all stem from a male donor with ankylosing spondylitis or in good health (not recorded which). The CDR3 runs from the conserved cysteine through the conserved F or W. The D gene is left open where the match is weak. Only part of the rows carry a size: once, few, many, or a class if the clone is expanded.

>TRBJ1-3|TRBV27|.|.
CASSLSHRDSGNTIYF
TGTGCCAGCAGTTTATCGCACCGAGACTCTGGAAACACCATATATTTT
>TRBJ2-7|TRBV30|TRBD1|.
CAGGQGNYEQYF
TGTGCCGGTGGACAGGGAAACTACGAGCAGTACTTC
>TRBJ1-1|TRBV18|.|.
CASSPAANTEAFF
TGTGCCAGCTCACCAGCAGCCAACACTGAAGCTTTCTTT
>TRBJ2-5|TRBV10-2|TRBD2|.
CASSESIAGGRVQETQYF
TGCGCCAGCAGTGAGTCAATAGCGGGGGGCCGCGTTCAAGAGACCCAGTACTTC
>TRBJ2-3|TRBV3-1|TRBD2|once
CASSRTRTSGGFNTQYF
TGTGCCAGCAGCCGGACGCGGACTAGCGGGGGATTTAATACGCAGTATTTT
>TRBJ2-1|TRBV30|.|few
CAWAFLDDNEQFF
TGTGCCTGGGCCTTCCTAGATGACAATGAGCAGTTCTTC
>TRBJ2-5|TRBV6-1|.|few
CASSALPGAWETQYF
TGTGCCAGCAGTGCTTTGCCGGGGGCCTGGGAGACCCAGTACTTC
>TRBJ1-1|TRBV15|TRBD1|.
CATSRDAGTGEAFF
TGTGCCACCAGCAGAGATGCCGGGACAGGGGAAGCTTTCTTT
>TRBJ2-1|TRBV10-3|TRBD2|few
CATMELAGAYNEQFF
TGTGCCACCATGGAACTAGCGGGGGCCTACAATGAGCAGTTCTTC
>TRBJ2-7|TRBV6-5|.|few
CASSSARAAIEQYF
TGTGCCAGCAGTTCGGCAAGGGCGGCGATTGAGCAGTACTTC
>TRBJ2-5|TRBV12-3/TRBV12-4|.|few
CASMASGSGETQYF
TGTGCCAGCATGGCTTCAGGGAGCGGCGAGACCCAGTACTTC
>TRBJ2-5|TRBV5-1|.|.
CASSRGRDYQETQYF
TGCGCCAGCAGCCGGGGCCGGGACTACCAAGAGACCCAGTACTTC
>TRBJ2-1|TRBV9|TRBD2|few
CASSVSAGGKGSYNEQFF
TGTGCCAGCAGCGTATCAGCGGGGGGGAAAGGATCCTACAATGAGCAGTTCTTC
>TRBJ2-5|TRBV12-3/TRBV12-4|.|.
CASTVTWGETQYF
TGTGCCAGCACCGTCACGTGGGGAGAGACCCAGTACTTC
>TRBJ2-1|TRBV29-1|TRBD2|.
CSVSGTSGGSYNEQFF
TGCAGCGTTTCCGGGACTAGCGGGGGTAGCTACAATGAGCAGTTCTTC
>TRBJ2-1|TRBV6-1|TRBD2|.
CASSPGSGGANEQFF
TGTGCCAGCAGTCCTGGGAGCGGGGGGGCTAATGAGCAGTTCTTC
>TRBJ2-1|TRBV27|TRBD1|.
CASSLGTGGGYNEQFF
TGTGCCAGCAGTTTAGGGACAGGGGGCGGTTACAATGAGCAGTTCTTC
>TRBJ1-1|TRBV5-1|.|few
CASSLTGSMNTEAFF
TGCGCCAGCAGCTTAACAGGGAGTATGAACACTGAAGCTTTCTTT
>TRBJ1-1|TRBV5-1|.|.
CASSLLQGGSEAFF
TGCGCCAGCAGCTTGTTACAGGGAGGCTCTGAAGCTTTCTTT